This T cell receptor (beta chain) is drawn from a study of CD8 T cells in ankylosing spondylitis. The study's findings and limits: Prior work had noted some motif variants in reactive arthritis blood and synovial fluid.

Construction of TCR beta libraries was performed using quantitative 5'-RACE with molecular barcodes. In TCRdb, the 5' RACE reads were re-called with MiXCR into one record per CDR3 protein. The profile covers just over 350,000 distinct CDR3 sequences, with approximately 22% appearing a single time and about an eighth taken by the ten largest. In this sample, this clonotype turned up a few times. Antigen specificity is unknown. The CDR3 totals 15 residues. Losses at the gene ends were 3 bases for V and 4 bases for J; bases not matched to a gene: 5. The rearrangement joins TRBV12-3 or TRBV12-4 to TRBJ1-1, with 10 bases matching TRBD1. The sequence was collected from a male donor with ankylosing spondylitis or in good health (not recorded which). The sequencing input was blood, either unsorted or a sorted T cell fraction (not recorded which). The CDR3 DNA is TGTGCCAGCAGTTTCCTAGGGACAGGGGTCACTGAAGCTTTCTTT. This translates into CASSFLGTGVTEAFF.